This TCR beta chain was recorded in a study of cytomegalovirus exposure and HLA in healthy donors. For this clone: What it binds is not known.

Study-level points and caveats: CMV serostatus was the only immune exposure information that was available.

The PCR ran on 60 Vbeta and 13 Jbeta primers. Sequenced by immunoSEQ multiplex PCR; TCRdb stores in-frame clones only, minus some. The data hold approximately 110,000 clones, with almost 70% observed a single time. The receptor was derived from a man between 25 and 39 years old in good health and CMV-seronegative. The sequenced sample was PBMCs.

This CDR3 is CASSLGQVEAFF. The CDR3 DNA is TGCGCCAGCAGCTTGGGTCAGGTAGAAGCTTTCTTT. J is TRBJ1-1 and V is TRBV5-1; D unresolved. In germline, CDR1 is SGHRS, CDR2 YFSETQ. CDR3 length equals 12 residues. Trimming shortened V by 0 bases and J by 8 bases, and 8 bases separated the two germline ends.